The T cell receptor (beta chain) under discussion was sequenced for a study of T cell responses to AZD1222 COVID-19 vaccine. Study details: Timing groups of about 4 and about 12 weeks for second doses were pooled.

TCRdb keeps only in-frame clones here, not all; method: immunoSEQ multiplex PCR. In the table there are 84,000 or so clones, around nine tenths of which are singletons. This clone has just one count. This CDR3 contains 14 residues. Trimming stripped 4 bases from V and 4 bases from J, with 14 bases between. CDR1 GTSNPN and CDR2 SVGIG come from the germline V gene (reference sequence). This clonotype originated in an adult in good health. The source material was peripheral blood, sampled on day 0 of AZD1222 vaccination. The V call is TRBV30, the J call TRBJ1-3; no clear D. CDR3 region: CAWNQPMIGNTIYF. The CDR3 nucleotides read TGTGCCTGGAATCAGCCGATGATCGGAAACACCATATATTTT.